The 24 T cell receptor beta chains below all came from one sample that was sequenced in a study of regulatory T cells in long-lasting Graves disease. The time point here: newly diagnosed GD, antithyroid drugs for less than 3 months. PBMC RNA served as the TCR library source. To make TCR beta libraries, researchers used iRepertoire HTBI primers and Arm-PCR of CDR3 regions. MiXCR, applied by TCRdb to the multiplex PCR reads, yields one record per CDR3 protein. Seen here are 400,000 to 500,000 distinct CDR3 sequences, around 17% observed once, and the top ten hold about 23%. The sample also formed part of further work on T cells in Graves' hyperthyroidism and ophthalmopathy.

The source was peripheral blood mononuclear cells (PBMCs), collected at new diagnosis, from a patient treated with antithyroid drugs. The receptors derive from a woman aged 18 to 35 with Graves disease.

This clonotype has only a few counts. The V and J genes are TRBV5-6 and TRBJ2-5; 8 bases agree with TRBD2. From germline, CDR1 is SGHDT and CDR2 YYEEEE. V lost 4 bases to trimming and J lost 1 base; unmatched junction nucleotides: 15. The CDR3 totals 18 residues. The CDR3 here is CASSRSGGGAYPQETQYF. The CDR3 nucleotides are TGTGCCAGCAGCCGTTCGGGGGGGGGCGCGTATCCCCAAGAGACCCAGTACTTC.

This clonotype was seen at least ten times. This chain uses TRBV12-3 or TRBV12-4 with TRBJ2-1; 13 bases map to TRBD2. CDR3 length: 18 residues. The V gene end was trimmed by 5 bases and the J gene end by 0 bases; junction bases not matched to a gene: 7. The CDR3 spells CASSRLAGGSFSYNEQFF. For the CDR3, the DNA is TGTGCCAGCAGTCGACTAGCGGGAGGCTCCTTCTCCTACAATGAGCAGTTCTTC.

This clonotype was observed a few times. In DNA form, the CDR3 reads TGCAGTGCTAGAAGCCTAGCGGGAGCGGAGGAGACCCAGTACTTC. It codes for CSARSLAGAEETQYF. V gene TRBV20-1 combines with J gene TRBJ2-5; 10 nucleotides agree with TRBD2. Germline V gene data show CDR1 as DFQATT and CDR2 as SNEGSKA (reference sequence). The CDR3 loop spans 15 amino acids. After removal of 2 bases from V and 5 bases from J, the junction contained 8 bases not matched to a gene.

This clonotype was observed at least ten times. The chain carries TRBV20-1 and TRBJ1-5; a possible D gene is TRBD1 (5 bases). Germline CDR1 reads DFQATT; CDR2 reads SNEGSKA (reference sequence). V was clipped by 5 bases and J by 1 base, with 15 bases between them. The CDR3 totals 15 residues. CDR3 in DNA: TGCAGTGCTGCTTTCCAGGGCGGGAGCAATCAGCCCCAGCATTTT. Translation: CSAAFQGGSNQPQHF.

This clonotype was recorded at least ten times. The chain's CDR3 is CASSLGEGPDTQYF. The DNA of the CDR3 is TGTGCCAGCAGCTTAGGGGAGGGCCCAGATACGCAGTATTTT. This chain joins TRBV7-2 and TRBJ2-3, with 7 nucleotides matching TRBD2. Per the germline V gene, CDR1 is SGHTA and CDR2 is FQGNSA. CDR3 length: 14 amino acids. J was trimmed by 4 bases and V by 1 base; bases with no gene match: 2.

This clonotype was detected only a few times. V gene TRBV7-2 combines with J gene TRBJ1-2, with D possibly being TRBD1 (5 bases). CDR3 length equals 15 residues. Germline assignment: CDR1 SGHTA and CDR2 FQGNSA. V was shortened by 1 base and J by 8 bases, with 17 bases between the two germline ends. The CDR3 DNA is TGTGCCAGCAGCTTAGGGCATCTGAGGGGATTAGGCTACACCTTC. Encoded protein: CASSLGHLRGLGYTF.

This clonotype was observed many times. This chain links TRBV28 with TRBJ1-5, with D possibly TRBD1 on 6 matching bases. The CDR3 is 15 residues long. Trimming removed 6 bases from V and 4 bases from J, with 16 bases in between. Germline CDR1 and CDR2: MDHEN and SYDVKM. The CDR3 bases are TGTGCCAGCAGAGAAGGGGGGGTGGGAAATCAGCCCCAGCATTTT. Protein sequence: CASREGGVGNQPQHF.

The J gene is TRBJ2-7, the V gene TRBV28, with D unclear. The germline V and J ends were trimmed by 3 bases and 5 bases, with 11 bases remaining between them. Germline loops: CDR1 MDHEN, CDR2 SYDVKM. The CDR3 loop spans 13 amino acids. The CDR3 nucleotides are TGTGCCAGCAGTTTGTTTATCGGCCACGAGCAGTACTTC. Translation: CASSLFIGHEQYF.

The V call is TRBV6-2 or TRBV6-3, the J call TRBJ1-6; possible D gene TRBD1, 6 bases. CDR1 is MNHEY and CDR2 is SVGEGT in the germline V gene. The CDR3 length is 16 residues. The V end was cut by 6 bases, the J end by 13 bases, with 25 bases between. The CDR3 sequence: CASRQTPGTNFHPLHF. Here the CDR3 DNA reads TGTGCCAGCAGACAAACTCCCGGGACAAATTTCCACCCCCTCCACTTT.

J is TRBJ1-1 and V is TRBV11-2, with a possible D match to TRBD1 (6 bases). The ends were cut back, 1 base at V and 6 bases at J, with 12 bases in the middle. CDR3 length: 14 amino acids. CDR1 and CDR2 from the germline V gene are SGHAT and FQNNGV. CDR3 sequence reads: CASSLVRGLPEAFF. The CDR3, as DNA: TGTGCCAGCAGCTTAGTCCGGGGGCTTCCTGAAGCTTTCTTT. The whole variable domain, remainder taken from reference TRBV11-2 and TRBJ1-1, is EAGVAQSPRYKIIEKRQSVAFWCNPISGHATLYWYQQILGQGPKLLIQFQNNGVVDDSQLPKDRFSAERLKGVDSTLKIQPAKLEDSAVYLCASSLVRGLPEAFFGQGTRLTVV.

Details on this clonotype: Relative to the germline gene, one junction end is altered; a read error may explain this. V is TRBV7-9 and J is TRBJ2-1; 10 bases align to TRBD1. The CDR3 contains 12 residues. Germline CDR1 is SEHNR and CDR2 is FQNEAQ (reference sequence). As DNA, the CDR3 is TGTGCCAGCAGCCCCCAGACAGGGGGCCGGATCTTC. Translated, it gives CASSPQTGGRIF. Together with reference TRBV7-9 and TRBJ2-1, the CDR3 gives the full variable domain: DTGVSQNPRHKITKRGQNVTFRCDPISEHNRLYWYRQTLGQGPEFLTYFQNEAQLEKSRLLSDRFSAERPKGSFSTLEIQRTEQGDSAMYLCASSPQTGGRIFGPGTRLTVL.

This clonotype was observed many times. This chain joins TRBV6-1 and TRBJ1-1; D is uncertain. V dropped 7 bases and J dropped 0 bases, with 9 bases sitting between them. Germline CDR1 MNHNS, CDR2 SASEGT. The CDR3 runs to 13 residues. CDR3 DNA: TGTGCCAGCAAGTACCTTCTGAACACTGAAGCTTTCTTT. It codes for CASKYLLNTEAFF.

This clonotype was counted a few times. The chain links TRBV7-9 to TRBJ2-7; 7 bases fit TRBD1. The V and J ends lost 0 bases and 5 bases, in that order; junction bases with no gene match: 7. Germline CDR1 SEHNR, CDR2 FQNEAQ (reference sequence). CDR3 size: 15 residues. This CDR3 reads CASSLADRVLNEQYF. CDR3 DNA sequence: TGTGCCAGCAGCTTAGCCGACAGGGTATTAAACGAGCAGTACTTC.

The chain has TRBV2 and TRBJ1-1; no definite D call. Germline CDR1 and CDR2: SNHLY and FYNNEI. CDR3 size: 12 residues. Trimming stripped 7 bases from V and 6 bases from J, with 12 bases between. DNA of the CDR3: TGTGCCAGCATCCGCGATATTCCTGAAGCTTTCTTT. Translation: CASIRDIPEAFF.

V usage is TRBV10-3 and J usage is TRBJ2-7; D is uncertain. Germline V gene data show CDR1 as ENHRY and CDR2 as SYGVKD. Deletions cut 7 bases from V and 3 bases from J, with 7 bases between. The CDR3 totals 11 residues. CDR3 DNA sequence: TGTGCCATCAATCAGAGCTACGAGCAGTACTTC. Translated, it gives CAINQSYEQYF.

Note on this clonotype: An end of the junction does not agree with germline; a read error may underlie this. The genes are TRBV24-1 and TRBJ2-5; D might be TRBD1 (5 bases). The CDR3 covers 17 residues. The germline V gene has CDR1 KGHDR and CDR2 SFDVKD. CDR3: CATSDLRQPGLQKTQYF. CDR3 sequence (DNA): TGTGCCACCAGCGATTTGAGGCAGCCAGGGCTACAAAAGACCCAGTACTTC.

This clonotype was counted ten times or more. CDR3 protein: CSASSSGRDEQFF. In nucleotides, the CDR3 is TGCAGTGCTAGTTCGAGCGGGAGGGATGAGCAGTTCTTC. The rearrangement uses TRBV20-1 and TRBJ2-1, with 10 bases identical to TRBD2. The CDR3 spans 13 residues. Germline V CDR1 and CDR2: DFQATT, SNEGSKA (reference sequence). The J segment lost 8 bases and the V segment lost 3 bases, leaving 4 bases of the junction unmatched.

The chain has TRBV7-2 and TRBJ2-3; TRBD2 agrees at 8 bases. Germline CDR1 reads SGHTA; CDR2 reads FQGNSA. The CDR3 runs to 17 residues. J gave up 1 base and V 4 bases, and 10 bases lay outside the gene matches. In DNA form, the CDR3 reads TGTGCCAGCAGCTCAAGGAGCAAAGCGGGAGGCACAGATACGCAGTATTTT. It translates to CASSSRSKAGGTDTQYF.

The CDR3 nucleotides are TGTGCCAGCAGCTACAAGGGCCTCCGGTTTTTT. Amino acids: CASSYKGLRFF. The chain employs TRBV13 and TRBJ1-4; no reliable D call. Germline V CDR1 and CDR2: PRHDT, FYEKMQ (reference sequence). The CDR3 is 11 amino acids. V shed 4 bases and J shed 16 bases, with 13 bases lying between them.

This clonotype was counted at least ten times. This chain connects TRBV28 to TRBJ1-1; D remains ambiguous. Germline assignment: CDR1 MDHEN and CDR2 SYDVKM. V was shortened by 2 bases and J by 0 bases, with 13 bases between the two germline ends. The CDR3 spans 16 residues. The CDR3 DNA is TGTGCCAGCAGTTTACTCGGCAGAAGCATGAACACTGAAGCTTTCTTT. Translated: CASSLLGRSMNTEAFF. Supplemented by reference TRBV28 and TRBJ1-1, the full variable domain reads DVKVTQSSRYLVKRTGEKVFLECVQDMDHENMFWYRQDPGLGLRLIYFSYDVKMKEKGDIPEGYSVSREKKERFSLILESASTNQTSMYLCASSLLGRSMNTEAFFGQGTRLTVV.

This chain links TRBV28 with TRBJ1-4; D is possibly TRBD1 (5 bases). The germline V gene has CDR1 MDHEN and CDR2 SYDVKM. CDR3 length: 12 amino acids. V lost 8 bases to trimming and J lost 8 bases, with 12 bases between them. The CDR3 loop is CASAGSQEKLFF. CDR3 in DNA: TGTGCCAGCGCAGGGTCACAAGAAAAACTGTTTTTT.

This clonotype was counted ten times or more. As DNA, the CDR3 is TGTGCCAGCAGCCAAGAGACCTTGGCCAATGAGCAGTTCTTC. Protein sequence: CASSQETLANEQFF. The chain employs TRBV4-2 and TRBJ2-1, with D uncertain. The CDR3 runs to 14 residues. Trimming took off 0 bases at V and 6 bases at J, with 9 bases between the two ends. CDR1 and CDR2 (germline): LGHNA, YNFKEQ.

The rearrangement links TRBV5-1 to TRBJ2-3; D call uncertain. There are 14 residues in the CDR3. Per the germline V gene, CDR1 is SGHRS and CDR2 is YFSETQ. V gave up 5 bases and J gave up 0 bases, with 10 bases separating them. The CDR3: CASRSATSTDTQYF. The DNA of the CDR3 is TGCGCCAGCAGATCGGCGACCAGCACAGATACGCAGTATTTT.

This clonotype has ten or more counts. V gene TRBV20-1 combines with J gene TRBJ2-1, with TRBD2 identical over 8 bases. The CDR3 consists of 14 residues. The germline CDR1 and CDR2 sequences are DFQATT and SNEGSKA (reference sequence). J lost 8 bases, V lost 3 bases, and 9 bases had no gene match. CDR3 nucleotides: TGCAGTGCTAGGCTCGGGACTAGTTCCTATGAGCAGTTCTTC. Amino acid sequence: CSARLGTSSYEQFF.